This entry lists 18 T cell receptor beta chains sequenced from one sample in a study of Tregs in tolerant kidney transplant recipients. Assay: immunoSEQ multiplex PCR; the TCRdb copy retains only in-frame clones and omits some. The repertoire holds around 230,000 clones, with 80% to 85% as singletons. The sequenced sample was CD4+ T cells from blood. These receptors were collected from a human donor in good health.

This chain uses TRBV2 with TRBJ2-5; unclear D gene. The better agreement between TRBJ2-7 and the DNA end casts doubt on the J call. The CDR3 extends over 11 amino acids. Germline V gives CDR1 SNHLY, CDR2 FYNNEI. DNA of the CDR3: TGTGCCAGCAGACCAGCCTACGAGCAGTACTTC. Translating gives CASRPAYEQYF.

This sequence joins TRBV6-1 and TRBJ2-5; D unclear. The J call could be wrong; TRBJ2-7 is a better fit for the DNA end. The CDR3 spans 14 residues. Germline values: CDR1 MNHNS, CDR2 SASEGT. CDR3 residues: CASSAYYMGYEQYF. The CDR3 DNA is TGTGCCAGCAGTGCTTACTATATGGGCTACGAGCAGTACTTC.

V and J are TRBV6-6 and TRBJ1-2, with D maybe TRBD1 (5 bases). Between the trimmed V and J ends, which lost 5 bases and 7 bases, there was a span of 20 bases. CDR1 and CDR2 from the germline V gene are MNHNY and SVGAGI (reference sequence). The CDR3 runs to 15 residues. CDR3 in amino acids: CASSKNNAGSAGYTF. DNA for the CDR3: TGTGCCAGCAGTAAGAACAACGCAGGGTCGGCTGGCTACACCTTC.

The V and J genes are TRBV7-2 and TRBJ2-5; D may match TRBD1 or TRBD2 (5 bases each). Matching the DNA end better, TRBJ2-7 makes the J call doubtful. The CDR3 spans 13 residues. Looked up from germline, CDR1 is SGHTA and CDR2 is FQGNSA. DNA of the CDR3: TGTGCCAGCAGCTTAATTTTCGGGGCCGAGCAGTACTTC. Its protein product is CASSLIFGAEQYF.

This rearrangement joins TRBV16 to TRBJ2-2; D might be TRBD1 or TRBD2, each matching 5 bases. Trimming shortened V by 4 bases and J by 4 bases, and 10 bases separated the two germline ends. Germline V CDR1 and CDR2: KGHSY, FQNENV. The CDR3 runs to 14 residues. This CDR3 reads CASSRHGGTGELFF. Written as DNA, the CDR3 is TGTGCCAGCAGCCGCCATGGGGGCACCGGGGAGCTGTTTTTT. Filled out from reference TRBV16 and TRBJ2-2, the complete variable domain reads GEEVAQTPKHLVRGEGQKAKLYCAPIKGHSYVFWYQQVLKNEFKFLISFQNENVFDETGMPKERFSAKCLPNSPCSLEIQATKLEDSAVYFCASSRHGGTGELFFGEGSRLTVL.

V is TRBV4-1 and J is TRBJ1-4; D remains ambiguous. Germline loops: CDR1 MGHRA, CDR2 YSYEKL. V dropped 4 bases and J dropped 2 bases, with 11 bases sitting between them. The CDR3 is 15 residues long. CDR3 in DNA: TGCGCCAGCAGCCCCTTCAGAGGGACTAATGAAAAACTGTTTTTT. Encoded protein: CASSPFRGTNEKLFF.

V usage is TRBV6-5 and J usage is TRBJ1-1; weak D call: TRBD1 (6 bases). V lost 0 bases to trimming and J lost 3 bases, with 8 bases between them. This CDR3 has 14 amino acids. Per germline, CDR1 MNHEY and CDR2 SVGAGI. The CDR3 bases are TGTGCCAGCAGTTACTCGGAGGGGGACACTGAAGCTTTCTTT. Its protein is CASSYSEGDTEAFF.

This CDR3 is CASSVRGGGGTDTQYF. The CDR3 DNA is TGTGCCAGCAGTGTAAGAGGGGGCGGAGGCACAGATACGCAGTATTTT. The chain has TRBV2 and TRBJ2-3; 7 bases are a match to TRBD1. This CDR3 region has 16 residues. The J segment lost 1 base and the V segment lost 4 bases, leaving 8 bases of the junction unmatched. Germline CDR1 and CDR2: SNHLY and FYNNEI.

This chain links TRBV5-1 with TRBJ2-7, with D uncertain. This CDR3 is built from 15 residues. Trimming removed 1 base from V and 3 bases from J, with 14 bases in between. Germline assignment: CDR1 SGHRS and CDR2 YFSETQ. The CDR3 DNA sequence: TGCGCCAGCAGCTTGATCGGCAGGTTGAACTACGAGCAGTACTTC. It yields the protein CASSLIGRLNYEQYF.

This clone occurred a few times. V usage is TRBV5-5 and J usage is TRBJ1-5, with a possible D match to TRBD1 (5 bases). V lost 4 bases, J lost 5 bases, and 16 bases lay in between. CDR3 size: 15 residues. The germline V gene has CDR1 SGHKS and CDR2 YYEKEE (reference sequence). The CDR3 sequence: CASSRFQGNDQPQHF. In nucleotides, the CDR3 is TGTGCCAGCAGCCGATTCCAGGGCAACGATCAGCCCCAGCATTTT.

This chain connects TRBV25-1 to TRBJ2-7; D possibly corresponds to TRBD1 (5 bases). The CDR3 totals 16 residues. Between the trimmed V and J ends, which lost 0 bases and 0 bases, there was a span of 12 bases. Germline CDR1 is MGHDK and CDR2 is SYGVNS. The CDR3 DNA reads as TGTGCCAGCAGTGAATATAAGACAGCAAACTCCTACGAGCAGTACTTC. Translated: CASSEYKTANSYEQYF.

The chain uses TRBV19 and TRBJ1-1; TRBD1 is a possible D gene (5 bases). CDR3 length: 12 residues. Trimming cost V 2 bases and J 4 bases, with 5 bases left between them. The germline V gene has CDR1 LNHDA and CDR2 SQIVND (reference sequence). CDR3 in amino acids: CASSIQGTEAFF. Written as DNA, the CDR3 is TGTGCCAGTAGTATACAGGGCACTGAAGCTTTCTTT.

This chain connects TRBV6-6 to TRBJ2-3; a weak D match, TRBD2 (6 bases). The CDR3 has 13 residues. Trimming left V 3 bases short and J 6 bases short, with 10 bases between. Per the germline V gene, CDR1 is MNHNY and CDR2 is SVGAGI (reference sequence). CDR3 in DNA: TGTGCCAGCAGTTATTGGGGGGACGATACGCAGTATTTT. Protein sequence: CASSYWGDDTQYF.

This clone appeared a single time. This chain uses TRBV2 with TRBJ2-3; 11 bases match TRBD2. The V and J ends lost 5 bases and 3 bases, in that order; junction bases with no gene match: 4. The CDR3 consists of 15 residues. Germline V gives CDR1 SNHLY, CDR2 FYNNEI. CDR3 DNA: TGTGCCAGCAGTCGCCTAGCGGGGGGTACAGATACGCAGTATTTT. The encoded protein is CASSRLAGGTDTQYF.

The CDR3 DNA reads TGTGCCAGCAGCTTAGACGGGCGGGATCGGTATGGCTACACCTTC. Protein: CASSLDGRDRYGYTF. The chain uses TRBV7-8 and TRBJ1-2, with D unresolved. Germline assignment: CDR1 SGHVS and CDR2 FQNEAQ. Trimming stripped 1 base from V and 5 bases from J, with 14 bases between. The CDR3 has 15 residues.

The chain combines TRBV6-6 with TRBJ1-4, with no clear D. The CDR3 extends over 13 amino acids. Germline V gene data show CDR1 as MNHNY and CDR2 as SVGAGI (reference sequence). The V and J ends lost 10 bases and 0 bases respectively, with 9 bases between them. CDR3 DNA: TGTGCCACTCGGGCTTCAACTAATGAAAAACTGTTTTTT. It specifies CATRASTNEKLFF.

The V and J genes are TRBV19 and TRBJ2-7; perhaps TRBD1 as D (5 bases). The germline V gene has CDR1 LNHDA and CDR2 SQIVND (reference sequence). The CDR3 runs 15 residues. V was cut by 1 base and J by 1 base, with 11 bases left in between. In DNA form, the CDR3 reads TGTGCCAGTAGTATAGCATGGGGCACATCCTACGAGCAGTACTTC. It codes for CASSIAWGTSYEQYF.

The chain employs TRBV6-5 and TRBJ2-7, with 8 bases fitting TRBD1. The CDR3 length is 15 residues. Germline V CDR1 and CDR2: MNHEY, SVGAGI. J lost 0 bases, V lost 6 bases, and 7 bases had no gene match. The CDR3 here is CASRYPGTGSYEQYF. In DNA, the CDR3 is TGTGCCAGCAGGTATCCCGGGACAGGCTCCTACGAGCAGTACTTC.